Shown below are 6 T cell receptor beta chains from a single sample sequenced in a study of sequential checkpoint blockade in melanoma. Treatment given: randomized to nivolumab then ipilimumab (arm A) or the reverse (arm B). This table comes from immunoSEQ multiplex PCR, and its TCRdb copy is limited to in-frame clones, with some not included. The table records about 20,000 clones, approximately 85% of them present only once. Sequenced material: CD8+ T cells sorted from blood (inferred from file names), taken from a patient given nivolumab and ipilimumab in sequence. Receptors originate from a human donor with melanoma.

The chain uses TRBV7-2 and TRBJ1-6, with 10 nucleotides matching TRBD1. V shed 5 bases, J shed 8 bases, and the junction held 9 bases outside the gene matches. The CDR3 has 16 amino acids. CDR1 is SGHTA, CDR2 FQGNSA, per germline. The CDR3 DNA follows: TGTGCCAGCAGCCCAGGACAGGGGGTCAGAGATTCACCCCTCCACTTT. Protein product: CASSPGQGVRDSPLHF.

V gene TRBV6-5 combines with J gene TRBJ2-3; the match to TRBD1 covers 8 bases. Germline CDR1 reads MNHEY; CDR2 reads SVGAGI. V shed 4 bases and J 3 bases; nucleotides not matched to a gene: 6. The CDR3 loop spans 15 amino acids. This CDR3 is CASSWEGQGTDTQYF. In DNA form, the CDR3 reads TGTGCCAGCAGTTGGGAAGGACAGGGTACAGATACGCAGTATTTT.

The chain joins TRBV27 to TRBJ1-1; 9 bases are a match to TRBD1. This CDR3 is built from 15 residues. CDR1 and CDR2 from the germline V gene are MNHEY and SMNVEV (reference sequence). J lost 5 bases, V lost 2 bases, and 6 bases had no gene match. The CDR3 protein is CASSLTTGGATEAFF. CDR3 coding DNA: TGTGCCAGCAGTTTAACTACAGGGGGCGCAACTGAAGCTTTCTTT.

The chain joins TRBV9 to TRBJ1-2, with D unresolved. The length of the CDR3 is 15 residues. The V and J ends lost 0 bases and 1 base respectively, with 10 bases between them. Germline lookup yields CDR1 SGDLS and CDR2 YYNGEE. CDR3 protein: CASSVATGDNYGYTF. CDR3 nucleotide sequence: TGTGCCAGCAGCGTAGCTACGGGAGATAACTATGGCTACACCTTC.

The rearrangement uses TRBV18 and TRBJ2-1; D perhaps matches TRBD1 (6 bases). Germline CDR1 reads KGHSH; CDR2 reads LQKENI. There are 16 residues in the CDR3. V was clipped by 3 bases and J by 0 bases, with 12 bases between them. DNA for the CDR3: TGTGCCAGCTCACCTTTCCGGGACAACTCCTACAATGAGCAGTTCTTC. Encoded protein: CASSPFRDNSYNEQFF.

The genes are TRBV5-8 and TRBJ2-7; 10 bases agree with TRBD2. The CDR3 totals 15 residues. Germline CDR1 and CDR2: SGHTS and YDEGEE. J was trimmed by 0 bases and V by 4 bases; bases with no gene match: 4. CDR3 DNA sequence: TGTGCCAGCAGCCATAGCGGGGGGTCCTCCTACGAGCAGTACTTC. The encoded protein is CASSHSGGSSYEQYF.